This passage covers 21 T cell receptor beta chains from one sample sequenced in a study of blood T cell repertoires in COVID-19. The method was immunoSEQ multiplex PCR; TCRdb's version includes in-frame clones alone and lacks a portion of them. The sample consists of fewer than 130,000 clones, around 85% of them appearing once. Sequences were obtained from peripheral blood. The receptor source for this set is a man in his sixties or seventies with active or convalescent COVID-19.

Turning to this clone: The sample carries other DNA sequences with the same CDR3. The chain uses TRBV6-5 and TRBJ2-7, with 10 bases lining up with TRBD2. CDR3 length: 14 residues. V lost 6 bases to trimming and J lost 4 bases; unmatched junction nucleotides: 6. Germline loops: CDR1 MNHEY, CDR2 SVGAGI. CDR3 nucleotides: TGTGCCAGCAGCCTCCGGACTAGCGGATACGAGCAGTACTTC. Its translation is CASSLRTSGYEQYF.

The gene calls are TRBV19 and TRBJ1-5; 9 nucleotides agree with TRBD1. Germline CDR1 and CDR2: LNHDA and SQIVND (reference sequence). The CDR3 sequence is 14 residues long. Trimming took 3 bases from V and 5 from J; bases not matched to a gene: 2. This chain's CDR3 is CASSIGTGHQPQHF. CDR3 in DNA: TGTGCCAGTAGTATTGGGACAGGGCATCAGCCCCAGCATTTT.

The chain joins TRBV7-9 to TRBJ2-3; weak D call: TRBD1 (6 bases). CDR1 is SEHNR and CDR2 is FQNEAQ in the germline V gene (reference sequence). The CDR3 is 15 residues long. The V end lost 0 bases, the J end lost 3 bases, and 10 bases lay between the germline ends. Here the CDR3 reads CASSLAGGRTDTQYF. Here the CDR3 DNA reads TGTGCCAGCAGCTTAGCAGGGGGTCGTACAGATACGCAGTATTTT.

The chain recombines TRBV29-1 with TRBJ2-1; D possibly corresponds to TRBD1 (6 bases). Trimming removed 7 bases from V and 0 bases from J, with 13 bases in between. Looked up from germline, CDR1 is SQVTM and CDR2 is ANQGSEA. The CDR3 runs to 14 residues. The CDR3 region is CSAVQGFSYNEQFF. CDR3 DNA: TGCAGCGCTGTACAGGGATTCTCCTACAATGAGCAGTTCTTC.

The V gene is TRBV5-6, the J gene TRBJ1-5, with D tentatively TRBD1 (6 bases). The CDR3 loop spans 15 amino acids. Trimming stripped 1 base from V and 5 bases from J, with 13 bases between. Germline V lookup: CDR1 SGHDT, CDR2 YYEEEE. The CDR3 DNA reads TGTGCCAGCAGCTTGAAAGGACAGACTCATCAGCCCCAGCATTTT. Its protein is CASSLKGQTHQPQHF.

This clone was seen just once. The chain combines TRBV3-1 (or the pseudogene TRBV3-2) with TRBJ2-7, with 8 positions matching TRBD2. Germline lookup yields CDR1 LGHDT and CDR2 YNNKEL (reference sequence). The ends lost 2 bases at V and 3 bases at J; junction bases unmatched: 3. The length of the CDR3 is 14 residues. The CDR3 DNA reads TGTGCCAGCAGCCAACTAGCGGGCCTCTACGAGCAGTACTTC. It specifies CASSQLAGLYEQYF.

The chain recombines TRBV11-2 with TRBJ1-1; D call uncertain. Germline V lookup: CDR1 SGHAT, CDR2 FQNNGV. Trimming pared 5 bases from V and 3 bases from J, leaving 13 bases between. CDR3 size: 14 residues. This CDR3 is CASSLTGAYTEAFF. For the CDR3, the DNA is TGTGCCAGCAGCCTAACCGGAGCCTACACTGAAGCTTTCTTT.

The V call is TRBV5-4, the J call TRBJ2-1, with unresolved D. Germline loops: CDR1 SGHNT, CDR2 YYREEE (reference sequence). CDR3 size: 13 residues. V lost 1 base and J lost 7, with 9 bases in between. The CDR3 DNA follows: TGTGCCAGCAGCTTGAATGGGCTAAATGAGCAGTTCTTC. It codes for CASSLNGLNEQFF.

CDR3 in DNA: TGTGCCAGCAGCCCGGGACAGGATCAGCCCCAGCATTTT. It yields the protein CASSPGQDQPQHF. The chain recombines TRBV5-5 with TRBJ1-5; 8 bases fit TRBD1. With V trimmed by 4 bases and J by 5 bases, 2 bases remained unmatched. In germline, CDR1 is SGHKS, CDR2 YYEKEE (reference sequence). This CDR3 is 13 amino acids long.

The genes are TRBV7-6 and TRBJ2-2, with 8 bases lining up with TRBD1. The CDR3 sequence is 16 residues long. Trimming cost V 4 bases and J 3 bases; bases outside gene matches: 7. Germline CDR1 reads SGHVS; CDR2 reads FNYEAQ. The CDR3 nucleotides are TGTGCCAGCAGCTCCGGACAGGGCCATGACACCGGGGAGCTGTTTTTT. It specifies CASSSGQGHDTGELFF.

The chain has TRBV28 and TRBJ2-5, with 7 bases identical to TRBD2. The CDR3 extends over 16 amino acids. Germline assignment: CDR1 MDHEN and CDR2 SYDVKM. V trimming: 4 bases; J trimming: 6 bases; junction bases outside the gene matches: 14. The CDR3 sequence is CASSSSSAGLMQTQYF. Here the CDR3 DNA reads TGTGCCAGCAGTTCCTCGTCAGCGGGATTGATGCAGACCCAGTACTTC. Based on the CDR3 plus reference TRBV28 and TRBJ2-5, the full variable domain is DVKVTQSSRYLVKRTGEKVFLECVQDMDHENMFWYRQDPGLGLRLIYFSYDVKMKEKGDIPEGYSVSREKKERFSLILESASTNQTSMYLCASSSSSAGLMQTQYFGPGTRLLVL.

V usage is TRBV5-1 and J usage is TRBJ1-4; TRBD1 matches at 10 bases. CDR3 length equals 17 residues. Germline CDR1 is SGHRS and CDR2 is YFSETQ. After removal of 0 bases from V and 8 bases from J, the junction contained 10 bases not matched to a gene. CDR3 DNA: TGCGCCAGCAGCTTGGGGGGACAGGGGCAATACGGGGAAAAACTGTTTTTT. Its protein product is CASSLGGQGQYGEKLFF.

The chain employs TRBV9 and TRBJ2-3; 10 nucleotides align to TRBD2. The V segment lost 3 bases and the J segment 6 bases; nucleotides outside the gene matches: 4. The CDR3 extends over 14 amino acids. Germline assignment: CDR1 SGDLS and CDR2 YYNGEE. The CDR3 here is CASSASGGMDTQYF. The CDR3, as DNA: TGTGCCAGCAGCGCTAGCGGGGGTATGGATACGCAGTATTTT.

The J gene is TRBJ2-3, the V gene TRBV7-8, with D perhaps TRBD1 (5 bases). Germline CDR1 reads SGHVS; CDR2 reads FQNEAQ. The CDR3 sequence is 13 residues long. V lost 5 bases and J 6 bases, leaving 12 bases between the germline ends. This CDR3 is CASSGTGWDTQYF. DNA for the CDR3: TGTGCCAGCAGCGGTACAGGCTGGGATACGCAGTATTTT.

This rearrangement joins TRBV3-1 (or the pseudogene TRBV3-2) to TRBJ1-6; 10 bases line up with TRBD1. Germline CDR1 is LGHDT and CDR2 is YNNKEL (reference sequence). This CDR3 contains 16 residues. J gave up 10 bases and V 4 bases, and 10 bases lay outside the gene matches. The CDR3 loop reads CASSPRDRGISSPLHF. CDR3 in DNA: TGTGCCAGCAGCCCTCGGGACAGGGGCATATCCTCACCCCTCCACTTT.

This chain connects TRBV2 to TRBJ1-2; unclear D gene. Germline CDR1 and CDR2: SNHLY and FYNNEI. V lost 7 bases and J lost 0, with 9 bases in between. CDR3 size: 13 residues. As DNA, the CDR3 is TGTGCCAGCACGATGATAGCTAACTATGGCTACACCTTC. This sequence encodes CASTMIANYGYTF.

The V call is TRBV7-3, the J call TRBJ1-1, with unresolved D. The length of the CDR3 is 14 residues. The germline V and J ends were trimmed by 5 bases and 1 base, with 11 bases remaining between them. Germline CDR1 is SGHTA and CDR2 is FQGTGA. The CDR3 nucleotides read TGTGCCAGCAGCCCGACCCGAGGGAACACTGAAGCTTTCTTT. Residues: CASSPTRGNTEAFF.

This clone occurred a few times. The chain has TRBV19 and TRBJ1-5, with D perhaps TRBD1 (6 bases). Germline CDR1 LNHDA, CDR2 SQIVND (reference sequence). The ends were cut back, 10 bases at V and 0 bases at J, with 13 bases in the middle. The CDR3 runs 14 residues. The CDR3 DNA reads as TGTGCCACCGGGACACCATCTAGCAATCAGCCCCAGCATTTT. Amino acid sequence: CATGTPSSNQPQHF.

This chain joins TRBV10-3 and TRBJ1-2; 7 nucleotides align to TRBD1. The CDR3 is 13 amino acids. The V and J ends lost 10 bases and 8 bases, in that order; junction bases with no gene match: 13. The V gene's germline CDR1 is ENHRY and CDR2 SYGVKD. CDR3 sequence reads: CATLTGLEEGYTF. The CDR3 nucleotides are TGTGCCACCTTGACAGGGTTAGAAGAGGGCTACACCTTC.

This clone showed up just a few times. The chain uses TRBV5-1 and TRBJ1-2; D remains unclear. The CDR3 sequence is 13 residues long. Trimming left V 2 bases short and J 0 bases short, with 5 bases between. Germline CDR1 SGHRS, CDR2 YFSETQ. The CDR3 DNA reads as TGCGCCAGCAGCTTACAGACTAACTATGGCTACACCTTC. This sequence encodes CASSLQTNYGYTF.

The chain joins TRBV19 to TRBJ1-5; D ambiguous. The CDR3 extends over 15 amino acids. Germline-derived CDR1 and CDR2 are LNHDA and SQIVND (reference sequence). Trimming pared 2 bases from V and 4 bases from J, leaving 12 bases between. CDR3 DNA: TGTGCCAGTAGTATACCGGGATACCTGAATCAGCCCCAGCATTTT. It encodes CASSIPGYLNQPQHF.